This T cell receptor (beta chain) originates from a study of CD8 T cells in ankylosing spondylitis. TCRdb re-called the 5' RACE reads through MiXCR, storing one row per CDR3 protein. The sample has 230,000 or so distinct CDR3 sequences; 24% are singletons. Details on this clonotype: One end of the junction fails to match germline, which may point to a read error.

Germline V lookup: CDR1 ENHRY, CDR2 SYGVKD. The CDR3 is 16 residues long. The chain combines TRBV10-3 with TRBJ2-2, with D possibly being TRBD1 (6 bases). This TCR derives from a male donor with ankylosing spondylitis or in good health (not recorded which). Sequences were obtained from blood, either unsorted or a sorted T cell fraction (not recorded which). The CDR3 DNA is TGTGCCATCAGTGAGGCGACAGGTTCGAACACCGGGGAGCTGGTTTTT. This gives the protein CAISEATGSNTGELVF.